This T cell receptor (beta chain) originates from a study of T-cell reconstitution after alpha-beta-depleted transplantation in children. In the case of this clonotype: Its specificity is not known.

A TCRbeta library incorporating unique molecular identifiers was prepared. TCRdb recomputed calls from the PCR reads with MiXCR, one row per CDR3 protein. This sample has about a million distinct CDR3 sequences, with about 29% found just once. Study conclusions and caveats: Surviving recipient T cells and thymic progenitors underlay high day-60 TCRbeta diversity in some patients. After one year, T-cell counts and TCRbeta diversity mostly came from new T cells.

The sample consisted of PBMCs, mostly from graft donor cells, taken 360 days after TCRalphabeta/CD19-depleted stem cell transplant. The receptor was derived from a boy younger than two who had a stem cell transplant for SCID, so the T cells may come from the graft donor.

The CDR3 loop reads CASSPWTGFDEQFF. CDR3 nucleotides: TGTGCCAGCAGCCCCTGGACAGGGTTCGATGAGCAGTTCTTC. This rearrangement joins TRBV11-1 to TRBJ2-1; 8 bases map to TRBD1. Germline V gene sequence: CDR1 SGHAT, CDR2 FQDESV (reference sequence). The CDR3 loop spans 14 amino acids. J was trimmed by 8 bases and V by 5 bases; bases with no gene match: 8.